One T cell receptor beta chain is described in this entry. These data originate in a study of blood T cell repertoires in COVID-19. Germline CDR1 reads SNHLY; CDR2 reads FYNNEI. Unmatched junction bases numbered 7, after V lost 4 bases and J lost 6 bases. CDR3 length equals 15 residues. Measured with immunoSEQ multiplex PCR; TCRdb has only the in-frame clones, and not every one. Of roughly 75,000 clones listed, under 80% were seen once; the top ten hold 2.5% to 3%. The clonotype comes from a human donor with acute or convalescent COVID-19. The donor label of this sample is uncertain. The specimen sequenced was peripheral blood. This chain uses TRBV2 with TRBJ2-1, with 9 bases aligning to TRBD2. The CDR3 region has the DNA TGTGCCAGCAGTGGGCGCGGGGGGGCGGCCAATGAGCAGTTCTTC. Residues: CASSGRGGAANEQFF.